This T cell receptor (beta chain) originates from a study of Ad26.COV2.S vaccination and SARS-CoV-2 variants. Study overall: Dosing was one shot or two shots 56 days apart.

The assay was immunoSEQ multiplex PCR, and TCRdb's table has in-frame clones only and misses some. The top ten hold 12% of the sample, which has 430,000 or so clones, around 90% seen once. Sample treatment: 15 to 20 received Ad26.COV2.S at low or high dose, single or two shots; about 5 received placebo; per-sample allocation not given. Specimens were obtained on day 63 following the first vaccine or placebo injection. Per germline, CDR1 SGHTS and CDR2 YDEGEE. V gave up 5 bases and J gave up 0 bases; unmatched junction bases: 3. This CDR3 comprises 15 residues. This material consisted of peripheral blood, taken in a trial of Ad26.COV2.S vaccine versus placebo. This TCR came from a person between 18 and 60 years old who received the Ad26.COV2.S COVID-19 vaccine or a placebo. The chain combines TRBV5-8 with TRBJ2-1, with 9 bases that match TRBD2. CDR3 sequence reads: CASSLAGVSYNEQFF. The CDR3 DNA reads TGTGCCAGCAGTTTAGCGGGAGTCTCCTACAATGAGCAGTTCTTC.